This T cell receptor (beta chain) was obtained from a study of T cell responses to AZD1222 COVID-19 vaccine. Sequencing used immunoSEQ multiplex PCR; TCRdb keeps in-frame clones, though not all of them. The repertoire consists of around 110,000 clones, with about 90% occurring once and the leading ten covering 7.5%. Trimming pared 4 bases from V and 8 bases from J, leaving 15 bases between. Germline V lookup: CDR1 SGHTS, CDR2 YDEGEE. CDR3 length equals 13 residues. This receptor was obtained from an adult in good health. The sequenced sample was peripheral blood, obtained on day 0 of AZD1222 vaccination. The genes are TRBV5-8 and TRBJ2-5, with a weak D call TRBD2 (6 bases). The CDR3 coding sequence is TGTGCCAGCAGCCCCCCCGGGGGTGAAACCCAGTACTTC. It specifies CASSPPGGETQYF.